One and the same sample provided the 3 T cell receptor beta chains below, sequenced in a study of blood T cells in healthy people across ages. The authors ran a second PCR of roughly 6 to 12 cycles using a sample-barcoded 5' primer and a J-beta primer mix. Via MiXCR, TCRdb re-called the 5' RACE reads, giving one row per CDR3 protein. The sample shows 1.8 million or so distinct CDR3 sequences, approximately 39% of them seen only once. The sequenced sample consisted of blood. These receptors came from a human donor in good health.

The chain carries TRBV29-1 and TRBJ1-4; TRBD1 matches 10 bases. CDR1 and CDR2 from the germline V gene are SQVTM and ANQGSEA. J was trimmed by 3 bases and V by 7 bases; bases with no gene match: 8. This CDR3 has 15 residues. Here the CDR3 DNA reads TGCAGCGGTCACGACAGGGGGCTGGCTAATGAAAAACTGTTTTTT. It is translated as CSGHDRGLANEKLFF.

This clonotype appeared a few times. The V gene is TRBV7-3, the J gene TRBJ2-5; a weak D match, TRBD1 (5 bases). This CDR3 comprises 14 residues. The V end was cut by 0 bases, the J end by 5 bases, with 10 bases between. CDR1 and CDR2 (germline): SGHTA, FQGTGA. DNA for the CDR3: TGTGCCAGCAGCTTAACCCCGGCAGGGGAGACCCAGTACTTC. It yields the protein CASSLTPAGETQYF.

The CDR3 nucleotides are TGCGCCAGCAGCTTGGCAGGAGAGCGGGCCAAAAACATTCAGTACTTC. It encodes CASSLAGERAKNIQYF. The J gene is TRBJ2-4, the V gene TRBV5-1; TRBD2 might be the D (5 bases). The CDR3 has 16 amino acids. The V gene's germline CDR1 is SGHRS and CDR2 YFSETQ. Trimming pared 0 bases from V and 1 base from J, leaving 11 bases between.